This T cell receptor beta chain was sequenced during a study of blood T cell repertoires in COVID-19. The wider study: Acute and convalescent COVID-19 samples came from the United States, Italy and Spain.

Only in-frame clones appear in the TCRdb table, and some are missing; sequencing was by immunoSEQ multiplex PCR. This sample has around 94,000 clones; less than 90% occur once, and the top ten carry over 1.5%. Looked up from germline, CDR1 is SGHTA and CDR2 is FQGNSA. Trimming took 3 bases from V and 2 from J; bases not matched to a gene: 7. This CDR3 contains 16 residues. The material sequenced was peripheral blood. The chain links TRBV7-2 to TRBJ2-3; the match to TRBD2 covers 8 bases. This TCR came from a man older than 75 with acute or convalescent COVID-19. The CDR3 DNA is TGTGCCAGCAGCTTCGGGGCGGGAGGCCCCACAGATACGCAGTATTTT. Its protein is CASSFGAGGPTDTQYF.